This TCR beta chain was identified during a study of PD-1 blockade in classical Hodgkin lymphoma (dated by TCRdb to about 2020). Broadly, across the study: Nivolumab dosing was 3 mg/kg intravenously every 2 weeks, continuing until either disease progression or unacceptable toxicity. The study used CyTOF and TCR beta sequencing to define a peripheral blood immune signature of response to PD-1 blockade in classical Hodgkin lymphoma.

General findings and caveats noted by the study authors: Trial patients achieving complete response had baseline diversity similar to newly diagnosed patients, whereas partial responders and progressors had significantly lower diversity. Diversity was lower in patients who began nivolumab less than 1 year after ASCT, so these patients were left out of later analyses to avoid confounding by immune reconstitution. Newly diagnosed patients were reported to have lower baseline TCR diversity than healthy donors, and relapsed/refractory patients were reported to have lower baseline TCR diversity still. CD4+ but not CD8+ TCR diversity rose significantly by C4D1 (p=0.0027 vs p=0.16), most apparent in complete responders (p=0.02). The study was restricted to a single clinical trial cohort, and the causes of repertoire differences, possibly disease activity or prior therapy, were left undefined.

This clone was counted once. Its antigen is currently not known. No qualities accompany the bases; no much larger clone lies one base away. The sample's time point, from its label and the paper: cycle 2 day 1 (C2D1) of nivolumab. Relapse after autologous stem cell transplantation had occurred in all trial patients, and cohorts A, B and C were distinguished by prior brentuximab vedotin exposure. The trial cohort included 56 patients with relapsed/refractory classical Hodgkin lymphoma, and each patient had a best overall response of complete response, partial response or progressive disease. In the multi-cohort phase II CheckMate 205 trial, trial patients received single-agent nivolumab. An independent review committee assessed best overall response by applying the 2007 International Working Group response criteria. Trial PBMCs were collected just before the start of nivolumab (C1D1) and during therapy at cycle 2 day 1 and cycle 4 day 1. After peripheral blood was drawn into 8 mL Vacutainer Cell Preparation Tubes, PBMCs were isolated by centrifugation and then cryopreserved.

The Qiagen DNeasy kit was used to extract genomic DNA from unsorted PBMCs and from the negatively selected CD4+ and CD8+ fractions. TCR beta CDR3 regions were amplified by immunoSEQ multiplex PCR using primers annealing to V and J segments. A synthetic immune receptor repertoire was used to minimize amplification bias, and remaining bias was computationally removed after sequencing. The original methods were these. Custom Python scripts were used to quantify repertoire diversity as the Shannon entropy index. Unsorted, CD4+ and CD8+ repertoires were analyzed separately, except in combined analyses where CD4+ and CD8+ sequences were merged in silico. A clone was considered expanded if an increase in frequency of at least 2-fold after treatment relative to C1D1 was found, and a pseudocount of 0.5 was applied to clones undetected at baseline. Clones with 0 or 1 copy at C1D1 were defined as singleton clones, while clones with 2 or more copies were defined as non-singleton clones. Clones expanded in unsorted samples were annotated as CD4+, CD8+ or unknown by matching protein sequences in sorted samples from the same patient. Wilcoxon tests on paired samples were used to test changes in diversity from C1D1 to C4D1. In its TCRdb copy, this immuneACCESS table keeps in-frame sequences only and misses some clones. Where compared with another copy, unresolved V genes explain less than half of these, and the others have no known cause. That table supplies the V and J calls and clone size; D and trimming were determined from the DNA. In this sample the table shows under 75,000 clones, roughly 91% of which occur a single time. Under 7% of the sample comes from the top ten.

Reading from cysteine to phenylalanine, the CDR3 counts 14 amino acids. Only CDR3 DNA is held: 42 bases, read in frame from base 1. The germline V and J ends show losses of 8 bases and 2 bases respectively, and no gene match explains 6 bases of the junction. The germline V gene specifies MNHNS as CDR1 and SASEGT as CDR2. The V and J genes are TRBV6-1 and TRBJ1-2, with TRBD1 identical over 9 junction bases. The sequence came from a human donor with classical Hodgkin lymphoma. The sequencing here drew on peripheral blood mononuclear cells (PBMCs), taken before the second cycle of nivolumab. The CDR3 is CASGGQGQNYGYTF. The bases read TGTGCCAGCGGGGGACAGGGTCAAAACTATGGCTACACCTTC.